These T cell receptor beta chains were read from a single sample in a study of regulatory T cells in long-lasting Graves disease. TCRdb recomputed calls from the multiplex PCR reads with MiXCR, one row per CDR3 protein. Among approximately 690,000 distinct CDR3 sequences listed, roughly 30% were seen once. The sample here was peripheral blood mononuclear cells (PBMCs), taken when the disease was refractory, from a patient treated with antithyroid drugs. The origin of the receptors is a female donor with Graves disease. Both conserved end residues are part of each CDR3. A D gene is named only where the DNA matches it firmly. A clone size is listed for some rows: how often the clone was seen (once, few, many), or a class if it is expanded.

TRBJ1-2 NA 14 NA TRBV6-9 TGTGCCAGCAGTTACGGGCGGCAGCTCTACGGCTACACCTTC CASSYGRQLYGYTF
TRBJ2-4 few 16 NA TRBV10-3 TGTGCCATCAGTGCGGGCAGCGCCCTAGCCAAAAACATTCAGTACTTC CAISAGSALAKNIQYF
TRBJ1-2 few 18 TRBD1 TRBV19 TGTGCCAGTAGTATTGGCCCTACGGGACAGGGTCATAACTATGGCTACACCTTC CASSIGPTGQGHNYGYTF
TRBJ2-4 NA 12 NA TRBV27 TGTGCCCCTATGGTAGCCAAAAACATTCAGTACTTC CAPMVAKNIQYF
TRBJ1-1 NA 13 NA TRBV28 TGTGCCAGCGGAGGGGGGGGCATCACTGAAGCTTTCTTT CASGGGGITEAFF
TRBJ1-2 many 11 TRBD1 TRBV28 TGTGTCGTCAGGGGGCGTTATGGCTACACCTTC CVVRGRYGYTF
TRBJ2-7 NA 11 TRBD2 TRBV29-1 TGCAGCGTTGGGGGAGGGGTCGAGCAGTACTTC CSVGGGVEQYF
TRBJ1-1 NA 17 TRBD1 TRBV5-1 TGCGCCAGCAGCGCCGGGGGGAAACAGGGGGCGAGGACTGAAGCTTTCTTT CASSAGGKQGARTEAFF
TRBJ1-1 many 16 NA TRBV11-2 TGTGCCAGCAGCTTAGGGAGGGGACGTCTGAACACTGAAGCTTTCTTT CASSLGRGRLNTEAFF
TRBJ2-7 few 12 NA TRBV12-5 TGTGCTAGTAGAACAGGTCTCTACGAGCAGTACTTC CASRTGLYEQYF
TRBJ1-2 NA 14 NA TRBV9 TGTGCCAGCAGCGCCTCGGACGGACGCTATGGCTACACCTTC CASSASDGRYGYTF
TRBJ1-1 NA 14 TRBD1 TRBV12-3/TRBV12-4 TGTGCCAGCACCGAAACAGGGGGGGGAACTGAAGCTTTCTTT CASTETGGGTEAFF
TRBJ2-5 once 15 TRBD1 TRBV29-1 TGCAGCGTGGATCGCACCGGGACAGGCCAAGAGACCCAGTACTTC CSVDRTGTGQETQYF
TRBJ1-2 NA 18 TRBD1 TRBV25-1 TGTGCCAGCAGTGCTCGGATTAACAGGGGCTCTCCGTCCTATGGCTACACCTTC CASSARINRGSPSYGYTF
TRBJ2-7 many 14 TRBD2 TRBV2 TGTGCCAGCAGTGAGTCTAGCGGGATGGGCGAGCAGTACTTC CASSESSGMGEQYF
TRBJ1-1 NA 15 NA TRBV18 TGTGCCAGCTCACTATCAGCTACCCGGAACACTGAAGCTTTCTTT CASSLSATRNTEAFF
TRBJ2-6 NA 15 NA TRBV7-3 TGTGCCAGCAGCTACAGGGCCGGTGGGGCCAACGTCCTGACTTTC CASSYRAGGANVLTF
TRBJ2-2 few 10 NA TRBV2 TGTGCCAGCAGAACCGGGGAGCTGTTTTTT CASRTGELFF
TRBJ2-7 NA 17 NA TRBV18 TGTGCCAGCTCACCGAACCTACGAAATAGCTTAGGGTTCGAGCAGTACTTC CASSPNLRNSLGFEQYF
TRBJ2-3 NA 14 NA TRBV28 TGTGCCAGCAGTTTACCGGGGGATCAAGATACGCAGTATTTT CASSLPGDQDTQYF
TRBJ2-7 few 16 NA TRBV5-1 TGCGCCAGCAGTTTAGCCGGGCCCGGTAGACCCTCCGAGCAGTACTTC CASSLAGPGRPSEQYF
TRBJ1-1 NA 12 NA TRBV20-1 TGCAGTGGCTACAGGGAGAACACTGAAGCTTTCTTT CSGYRENTEAFF
TRBJ1-2 NA 17 TRBD1 TRBV27 TGTGCCAGCAAAAGAACAGGGGGCGCCACCACTAACTATGGCTACACCTTC CASKRTGGATTNYGYTF
TRBJ2-7 NA 15 NA TRBV6-1 TGTGCCAGCAGTGAAGGGGTTTCTGGTGTCTACGAGCAGTACTTC CASSEGVSGVYEQYF
TRBJ1-6 once 15 NA TRBV7-9 TGTGCCAGCAGCCATCCTGGGGAGGGTGGATCACCCCTCCACTTT CASSHPGEGGSPLHF
TRBJ1-1 few 14 NA TRBV12-3/TRBV12-4 TGTGCCAGCAGTTTGGGGGGGCAGGGCACTGAAGCTTTCTTT CASSLGGQGTEAFF
TRBJ2-5 NA 12 NA TRBV29-1 TGCAGCGCGGGAAGGACGGAAGAGACCCAGTACTTC CSAGRTEETQYF
TRBJ1-4 NA 18 NA TRBV4-1 TGCGCCAGCAGCCAAGATCTTGGGGGAGCTGCAACTAATGAAAAACTGTTTTTT CASSQDLGGAATNEKLFF
TRBJ1-5 NA 16 NA TRBV2 TGTGCCAGCACCCACCGCCGGGGGGACACCAATCAGCCCCAGCATTTT CASTHRRGDTNQPQHF
TRBJ1-4 NA 15 NA TRBV9 TGTGCCAGCAGCGTAGCGGTATCGACTAATGAAAAACTGTTTTTT CASSVAVSTNEKLFF
TRBJ2-4 NA 12 NA TRBV2 TGTGCCAGCAGGACTCTCACGAACATTCAGTACTTC CASRTLTNIQYF